Following are 13 T cell receptor beta chains from one sample sequenced in a study of cytomegalovirus exposure and HLA in healthy donors. The PCR used 60 Vbeta and 13 Jbeta primers. Some clones are missing from TCRdb's copy, which holds only in-frame ones; the method was immunoSEQ multiplex PCR. The sample contains 55,000 to 75,000 clones, approximately 89% of which appear only once. Specimen: PBMCs. Receptor source: a man between 18 and 29 years old in good health and CMV-seronegative.

This sequence joins TRBV6-5 and TRBJ1-1; perhaps TRBD1 as D (5 bases). V gave up 6 bases and J gave up 4 bases, with 12 bases separating them. The CDR3 sequence is 13 residues long. Germline V gene lookup returns CDR1 MNHEY and CDR2 SVGAGI. The CDR3 coding sequence is TGTGCCAGCAGGCGGGACGGAAGCACTGAAGCTTTCTTT. Protein product: CASRRDGSTEAFF.

The count of this clone is one. This chain links TRBV11-3 with TRBJ2-5, with 8 nucleotides matching TRBD1. CDR1 and CDR2 from the germline V gene are SGHNT and YENEEA. V shed 5 bases and J 5 bases; nucleotides not matched to a gene: 4. The CDR3 sequence is 13 residues long. The CDR3 reads CASSAGQAETQYF. CDR3 in DNA: TGTGCCAGCAGCGCGGGACAGGCGGAGACCCAGTACTTC.

The rearrangement joins TRBV28 to TRBJ1-1; D is possibly TRBD1 (5 bases). Germline V CDR1 and CDR2: MDHEN, SYDVKM. V gave up 6 bases and J gave up 1 base, with 6 bases separating them. This CDR3 is 12 amino acids long. CDR3 in amino acids: CASRGGNTEAFF. The DNA of the CDR3 is TGTGCCAGCAGGGGGGGGAACACTGAAGCTTTCTTT.

The chain recombines TRBV27 with TRBJ2-1; 9 bases agree with TRBD2. CDR1 is MNHEY, CDR2 SMNVEV, per germline (reference sequence). Losses at the gene ends were 4 bases for V and 2 bases for J; bases not matched to a gene: 3. The CDR3 is 15 residues long. In nucleotides, the CDR3 is TGTGCCAGCAGTTATAGCGGGGGCCCCTACAATGAGCAGTTCTTC. Translating it yields CASSYSGGPYNEQFF.

J is TRBJ1-3 and V is TRBV30; D remains unclear. With 4 bases removed from V and 1 base from J, the gap between germline ends came to 11 bases. The CDR3 is made up of 14 amino acids. CDR1 and CDR2 (germline): GTSNPN, SVGIG (reference sequence). The CDR3 sequence is CAWNFRLSGNTIYF. The CDR3 bases are TGTGCCTGGAATTTCAGGTTGTCTGGAAACACCATATATTTT.

The CDR3 sequence: CASSNPGTEAFF. The CDR3 region has the DNA TGTGCCAGTAGTAACCCGGGCACTGAAGCTTTCTTT. This chain links TRBV19 with TRBJ1-1; D gene ambiguous. The CDR3 runs to 12 residues. Germline-derived CDR1 and CDR2 are LNHDA and SQIVND (reference sequence). The V end was cut by 4 bases, the J end by 4 bases, with 7 bases between.

J is TRBJ1-6 and V is TRBV7-2, with 7 bases fitting TRBD1. CDR1 is SGHTA and CDR2 is FQGNSA in the germline V gene. The CDR3 has 13 residues. J was trimmed by 10 bases and V by 4 bases; bases with no gene match: 4. The chain's CDR3 is CASSSTGVSPLHF. The CDR3 nucleotides are TGTGCCAGCAGCTCTACAGGGGTATCACCCCTCCACTTT. Full variable domain (rest looked up from reference TRBV7-2 and TRBJ1-6): GAGVSQSPSNKVTEKGKDVELRCDPISGHTALYWYRQSLGQGLEFLIYFQGNSAPDKSGLPSDRFSAERTGGSVSTLTIQRTQQEDSAVYLCASSSTGVSPLHFGNGTRLTVT.

The V and J genes are TRBV4-2 and TRBJ2-5; 13 nucleotides agree with TRBD2. The CDR3 is 15 amino acids. Germline values: CDR1 LGHNA, CDR2 YNFKEQ. Unmatched junction bases numbered 0, after V lost 1 base and J lost 4 bases. CDR3 sequence: CASSQGTSGGETQYF. The CDR3 DNA is TGTGCCAGCAGCCAAGGGACTAGCGGGGGAGAGACCCAGTACTTC.

The gene calls are TRBV10-3 and TRBJ2-3, with D possibly TRBD2 on 5 matching bases. Germline lookup yields CDR1 ENHRY and CDR2 SYGVKD. CDR3 length equals 12 residues. Trimming took off 6 bases at V and 6 bases at J, with 10 bases between the two ends. The CDR3 DNA sequence: TGTGCCATCAGGGGAGAGAGCGATACGCAGTATTTT. It translates to CAIRGESDTQYF.

The genes are TRBV5-4 and TRBJ1-2; D might be TRBD1 (6 bases). CDR1 and CDR2 (germline): SGHNT, YYREEE (reference sequence). The CDR3 is made up of 13 amino acids. V was pared by 1 base and J by 6 bases, with 10 bases between. The CDR3 DNA sequence: TGTGCCAGCAGCTTGTTTCAGGGGAATGGCTACACCTTC. Amino acid sequence: CASSLFQGNGYTF.

The V and J genes are TRBV27 and TRBJ2-7; 7 bases line up with TRBD2. V dropped 8 bases and J dropped 4; count of bases not matched to a gene: 5. CDR3 size: 12 residues. Germline V gene sequence: CDR1 MNHEY, CDR2 SMNVEV (reference sequence). The CDR3 sequence: CASAYGGYEQYF. The CDR3 coding sequence is TGTGCCAGCGCTTACGGGGGGTACGAGCAGTACTTC.

The V gene is TRBV10-3, the J gene TRBJ1-1; D is possibly TRBD1 (6 bases). The V end was cut by 9 bases, the J end by 6 bases, with 11 bases between. The CDR3 totals 11 residues. Germline V lookup: CDR1 ENHRY, CDR2 SYGVKD. This CDR3 is CAIQQGAEAFF. The CDR3 DNA is TGTGCCATACAACAGGGCGCTGAAGCTTTCTTT.

This sequence joins TRBV21-1 and TRBJ2-3; the table names TRBD2, a call not compared with the DNA. TRBV21-1 is tagged as a pseudogene. The CDR3 runs 14 residues. CDR3 in DNA: TGTGCCAGCAGCAACTCCAAGGGAGCAGATACGCAGTATTTT. Protein: CASSNSKGADTQYF.